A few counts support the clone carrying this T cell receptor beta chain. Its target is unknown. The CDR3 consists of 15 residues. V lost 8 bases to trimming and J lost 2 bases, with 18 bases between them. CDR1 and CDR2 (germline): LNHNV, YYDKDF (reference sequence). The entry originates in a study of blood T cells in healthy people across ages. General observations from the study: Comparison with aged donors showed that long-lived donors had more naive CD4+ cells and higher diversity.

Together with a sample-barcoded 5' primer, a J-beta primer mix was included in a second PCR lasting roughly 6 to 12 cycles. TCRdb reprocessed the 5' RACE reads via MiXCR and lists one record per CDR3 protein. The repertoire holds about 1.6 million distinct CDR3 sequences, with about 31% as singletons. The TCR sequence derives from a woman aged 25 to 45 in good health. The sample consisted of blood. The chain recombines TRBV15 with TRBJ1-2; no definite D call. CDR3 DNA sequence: TGTGCCACCTCCAATGCGGGCGGTCTGAACTATGGCTACACCTTC. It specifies CATSNAGGLNYGYTF.